The entry below describes one TCR beta chain. The CDR3 totals 14 residues. Germline V gene data show CDR1 as SGHVS and CDR2 as FNYEAQ. Trimming shortened V by 1 base and J by 7 bases, and 11 bases separated the two germline ends. The data were obtained in a study of cytomegalovirus exposure and HLA in healthy donors. This PCR relied on a set of 60 Vbeta primers and 13 Jbeta primers. TCRdb keeps only in-frame clones here, not all; method: immunoSEQ multiplex PCR. Across 45,000 to 55,000 clones, the top ten clones capture about 6% of the sample. The sample was PBMCs. The sequence derives from a male donor in good health and CMV-seropositive. The chain is built from TRBV7-6 and TRBJ1-5; the D is unclear. This chain's CDR3 is CASSLGPRGQPQHF. Here the CDR3 DNA reads TGTGCCAGCAGCTTAGGACCTAGAGGGCAGCCCCAGCATTTT.